A selection of T cell receptor beta chains follows, all from one sample in a study of blood T cell repertoires in COVID-19. TCRdb's copy holds only in-frame clones and misses some; the assay was immunoSEQ multiplex PCR. The sample yields around 430,000 clones, about 83% seen once. The sequenced sample was PBMCs or T cells enriched from blood (not recorded which). The receptors originated from a woman between 50 and 59 years old who had recovered from COVID-19. The CDR3 runs from the conserved cysteine through the conserved F or W. Each record gives: J gene, clone size, V gene, D gene, CDR3 DNA, CDR3 protein. A D gene is named only where the DNA matches it firmly. Clone size is given for some rows only: seen once, a few or many times, or a class if the clone is expanded.

j_call: TRBJ1-6; clone_size: .; v_call: TRBV7-8; d_call: .; cdr3_nt: TGTGCCAGCAGCCCAACAGGGCCCTCACCCCTCCACTTT; cdr3_aa: CASSPTGPSPLHF
j_call: TRBJ2-1; clone_size: .; v_call: TRBV11-3; d_call: .; cdr3_nt: TGTGCCAGCAGCGCGACAGGTTGGAGCCGAGATGAGCAGTTCTTC; cdr3_aa: CASSATGWSRDEQFF
j_call: TRBJ2-5; clone_size: .; v_call: TRBV2; d_call: TRBD2; cdr3_nt: TGTGCCAGCAGTGATGTGGTAGCGGGGGGCCAAGAGACCCAGTACTTC; cdr3_aa: CASSDVVAGGQETQYF
j_call: TRBJ2-3; clone_size: .; v_call: TRBV2; d_call: .; cdr3_nt: TGTGCCAGCAGTGAAGTTAGTCTGGGGGGAGGAGATACGCAGTATTTT; cdr3_aa: CASSEVSLGGGDTQYF
j_call: TRBJ2-5; clone_size: .; v_call: TRBV7-9; d_call: TRBD2; cdr3_nt: TGTGCCAGCAGCTTTACTAGCGGGCTTTCCCAAGAGACCCAGTACTTC; cdr3_aa: CASSFTSGLSQETQYF
j_call: TRBJ1-5; clone_size: few; v_call: TRBV2; d_call: .; cdr3_nt: TGTGCCACCCGAGGGAACGTAGGAGTCAATCAGCCCCAGCATTTT; cdr3_aa: CATRGNVGVNQPQHF
j_call: TRBJ2-5; clone_size: .; v_call: TRBV3-1/TRBV3-2; d_call: .; cdr3_nt: TGTGCCAGCAGCCATCTCAGGGGGGAAGAGACCCAGTACTTC; cdr3_aa: CASSHLRGEETQYF
j_call: TRBJ2-3; clone_size: .; v_call: TRBV24-1; d_call: .; cdr3_nt: TGTGCCACCAGTGATTACAGGTCCGCAGATACGCAGTATTTT; cdr3_aa: CATSDYRSADTQYF
j_call: TRBJ2-2; clone_size: .; v_call: TRBV5-1; d_call: .; cdr3_nt: TGCGCCAGCAGCTTGACAGACACCGGGGAGCTGTTTTTT; cdr3_aa: CASSLTDTGELFF
j_call: TRBJ1-2; clone_size: .; v_call: TRBV5-4; d_call: TRBD1; cdr3_nt: TGTGCCAGCAGTTCCGGGACAGGGGCAGGTCTCTATGGCTACACCTTC; cdr3_aa: CASSSGTGAGLYGYTF
j_call: TRBJ1-1; clone_size: .; v_call: TRBV2; d_call: .; cdr3_nt: TGTGCCAGCAGTGAACTAAGGAACACTGAAGCTTTCTTT; cdr3_aa: CASSELRNTEAFF
j_call: TRBJ1-5; clone_size: .; v_call: TRBV3-1/TRBV3-2; d_call: TRBD1; cdr3_nt: TGTGCCAGCAGCCATGGCCCCGGGACAGGGGCACAGCCCCAGCATTTT; cdr3_aa: CASSHGPGTGAQPQHF
j_call: TRBJ1-2; clone_size: few; v_call: TRBV16; d_call: .; cdr3_nt: TGTGCCAGCAGCCAATCTCGAGGAGGCTACACCTTC; cdr3_aa: CASSQSRGGYTF
j_call: TRBJ1-1; clone_size: .; v_call: TRBV23-1; d_call: .; cdr3_nt: TGCGCCAGCAGTAATCCCACCCTACGGAGGGACCTAAACACTGAAGCTTTCTTT; cdr3_aa: CASSNPTLRRDLNTEAFF
j_call: TRBJ2-1; clone_size: .; v_call: TRBV4-3; d_call: TRBD2; cdr3_nt: TGCGCCAGCAGCCAAGAATGGACTAGCGGGGGGCAGTTCTTC; cdr3_aa: CASSQEWTSGGQFF
j_call: TRBJ2-1; clone_size: .; v_call: TRBV12-3/TRBV12-4; d_call: .; cdr3_nt: TGTGCCAGCAGTTTCGACAGTTACAATGAGCAGTTCTTC; cdr3_aa: CASSFDSYNEQFF
j_call: TRBJ1-3; clone_size: .; v_call: TRBV15; d_call: TRBD1; cdr3_nt: TGTGCCACCGAACAGGGGGCTTCTCTTTACCAAAGCTCTGGAAACACCATATATTTT; cdr3_aa: CATEQGASLYQSSGNTIYF
j_call: TRBJ2-7; clone_size: few; v_call: TRBV7-9; d_call: .; cdr3_nt: TGTGCCAGCAGCCTTGACCCGCTCGACACCTACGAGCAGTACTTC; cdr3_aa: CASSLDPLDTYEQYF
j_call: TRBJ1-5; clone_size: .; v_call: TRBV6-5; d_call: TRBD1; cdr3_nt: TGTGCCAGCAGTTTCGGACAGGGCAGTCAGCCCCAGCATTTT; cdr3_aa: CASSFGQGSQPQHF
j_call: TRBJ1-4; clone_size: .; v_call: TRBV28; d_call: .; cdr3_nt: TGTGCCAGCAGGTCCGGCGCCAGGGAGGGAAAACTGTTTTTT; cdr3_aa: CASRSGAREGKLFF
j_call: TRBJ2-7; clone_size: .; v_call: TRBV29-1; d_call: .; cdr3_nt: TGCAGCGCGAAGCGGACGGCAGGGGATACATACGAGCAGTACTTC; cdr3_aa: CSAKRTAGDTYEQYF
j_call: TRBJ1-1; clone_size: .; v_call: TRBV28; d_call: TRBD1; cdr3_nt: TGTGCCAGCCTTGACAGGGGGCTGAACACTGAAGCTTTCTTT; cdr3_aa: CASLDRGLNTEAFF
j_call: TRBJ2-2; clone_size: .; v_call: TRBV2; d_call: TRBD1; cdr3_nt: TGTGCCAGCAGTGGACAGGGGATGAACACCGGGGAGCTGTTTTTT; cdr3_aa: CASSGQGMNTGELFF
j_call: TRBJ1-1; clone_size: .; v_call: TRBV11-2; d_call: TRBD1; cdr3_nt: TGTGCCAGCAGCCCAGGGGGCGCGGGTAAAGCTTTCTTT; cdr3_aa: CASSPGGAGKAFF
j_call: TRBJ2-2; clone_size: .; v_call: TRBV2; d_call: .; cdr3_nt: TGTGCCAGCGTGAAACTTTACACCGGGGAGCTGTTTTTT; cdr3_aa: CASVKLYTGELFF
j_call: TRBJ2-2; clone_size: .; v_call: TRBV2; d_call: .; cdr3_nt: TGTGCCAGCAGTGAAATCGGGGGGGACAGGGTTACCGGGGAGCTGTTTTTT; cdr3_aa: CASSEIGGDRVTGELFF
j_call: TRBJ1-5; clone_size: .; v_call: TRBV19; d_call: .; cdr3_nt: TGTGCCAGTAGTATAGGGACCTCGGGAGGCAATCAGCCCCAGCATTTT; cdr3_aa: CASSIGTSGGNQPQHF
j_call: TRBJ2-7; clone_size: .; v_call: TRBV28; d_call: .; cdr3_nt: TGTGCCAGCAGTTGGCCAGGGGGGAACACCTACGAGCAGTACTTC; cdr3_aa: CASSWPGGNTYEQYF
j_call: TRBJ1-1; clone_size: .; v_call: TRBV29-1; d_call: .; cdr3_nt: TGCAGCTACCTTCAGGGTACTGAAGCTTTCTTT; cdr3_aa: CSYLQGTEAFF
j_call: TRBJ1-2; clone_size: once; v_call: TRBV6-5; d_call: .; cdr3_nt: TGTGCCAGCAGCGCTTTGCGGGTCGGCCCTAACGGCTACACCTTC; cdr3_aa: CASSALRVGPNGYTF
j_call: TRBJ1-2; clone_size: .; v_call: TRBV19; d_call: .; cdr3_nt: TGTGCCAGTAGTATAGGGGCCTGGGAGGGTCGGACCTATGGCTACACCTTC; cdr3_aa: CASSIGAWEGRTYGYTF
j_call: TRBJ2-7; clone_size: .; v_call: TRBV19; d_call: .; cdr3_nt: TGTGCCAGTAGTCCTCGGGACACCTCCTACGAGCAGTACTTC; cdr3_aa: CASSPRDTSYEQYF
j_call: TRBJ1-2; clone_size: .; v_call: TRBV27; d_call: .; cdr3_nt: TGTGCCAGCAGTTCAGACAGGCTATATGGCTACACCTTC; cdr3_aa: CASSSDRLYGYTF
j_call: TRBJ2-7; clone_size: .; v_call: TRBV30; d_call: TRBD1; cdr3_nt: TGTGCCTGGACTGCCGGGACAGGGACTTCGTACGAGCAGTACTTC; cdr3_aa: CAWTAGTGTSYEQYF